The present T cell receptor beta chain was sequenced within a study of T cells after posttransplantation cyclophosphamide. Study observations and caveats: Skin or GI-infiltrating T cells shared few TRB sequences with blood. TRB clonality was highly associated with recipient CMV seropositivity and reactivation.

Assay: immunoSEQ multiplex PCR; the TCRdb copy retains only in-frame clones and omits some. Singletons are absent from the sample, which has some 37,000 clones. This clone was found many times. Its antigen remains unidentified. This CDR3 is 16 amino acids long. The ends were cut back, 2 bases at V and 2 bases at J, with 16 bases in the middle. Peripheral blood was collected from the related graft donor on the marrow donation day. This sequence joins TRBV5-3 and TRBJ2-5, with D unresolved. TRBV5-3 is marked as an open reading frame, function uncertain. The specimen sequenced was PBMCs. The clonotype was recovered from a girl aged 5-17 years in good health, CMV-negative, and a related stem cell transplant donor. The CDR3 coding sequence is TGTGCCAGAAGCTTTTATCCGAAAGCTACGCAAGAGACCCAGTACTTC. It yields the protein CARSFYPKATQETQYF.